A single sample gave rise to the 16 T cell receptor beta chains below, sequenced in a study of T cells in Graves' hyperthyroidism and ophthalmopathy. Researchers took RNA transcripts and amplified the TCR beta CDR3 regions from them. With the HTBI primer set, the TCR CDR3 went through a first round of RT-PCR. TCRdb called the multiplex PCR reads again in MiXCR, with one record for every CDR3 protein. Among a few hundred thousand distinct CDR3 sequences listed, around 45% were seen once. Source material: peripheral blood or thyroid tissue (not recorded which). Every receptor here comes from a woman younger than 35 with Graves' hyperthyroidism.

This clonotype was counted at least ten times. This chain links TRBV12-3 or TRBV12-4 with TRBJ1-2; 12 bases are a match to TRBD1. V lost 4 bases, J lost 8 bases, and 8 bases stayed unmatched. CDR3 length: 15 amino acids. Here the CDR3 DNA reads TGTGCCAGCAGTTCTGCGGGACAGGGGGCGGTGGGCTACACCTTC. Its translation is CASSSAGQGAVGYTF.

This clonotype was picked up many times. V and J are TRBV3-1 and TRBJ2-7, with D unresolved. Germline loops: CDR1 LGHDT, CDR2 YNNKEL (reference sequence). V shed 1 base and J shed 6 bases, with 13 bases lying between them. The CDR3 consists of 14 residues. The CDR3 region has the DNA TGTGCCAGCAGCCAAGTTGTGGGATCCGCCGAGCAGTACTTC. Encoded protein: CASSQVVGSAEQYF.

This clonotype was seen many times. The DNA for the CDR3 is TGCAGCCCCAAGACCGCGAACACCGGGGAGCTGTTTTTT. Translation: CSPKTANTGELFF. The V and J genes are TRBV20-1 and TRBJ2-2, with no clear D. The CDR3 sequence is 13 residues long. CDR1 DFQATT and CDR2 SNEGSKA come from the germline V gene (reference sequence).

This chain links TRBV7-2 with TRBJ2-7; D may be TRBD2 (7 bases). Germline V CDR1 and CDR2: SGHTA, FQGNSA. Trimming removed 7 bases from V and 3 bases from J, with 22 bases in between. CDR3 length equals 16 residues. The DNA for the CDR3 is TGTGCCAGCAAACAACAGGGAGGGAGCCCTCTCTACGAGCAGTACTTC. It specifies CASKQQGGSPLYEQYF.

This sequence joins TRBV7-6 and TRBJ2-7, with 10 nucleotides matching TRBD2. Germline CDR1 reads SGHVS; CDR2 reads FNYEAQ. Losses at the gene ends were 3 bases for V and 7 bases for J; bases not matched to a gene: 15. The CDR3 sequence is 17 residues long. Here the CDR3 DNA reads TGTGCCAGCAGCTTCGACCCTCCAGCGGGAGGGCCGAATGAGCAGTACTTC. Amino acid sequence: CASSFDPPAGGPNEQYF.

The chain links TRBV30 to TRBJ1-1, with 8 bases identical to TRBD1. The length of the CDR3 is 15 residues. With 0 bases clipped from V and 4 bases from J, the junction kept 7 bases outside the gene matches. Germline V CDR1 and CDR2: GTSNPN, SVGIG (reference sequence). CDR3 protein: CAWSVLGTGSTEAFF. The CDR3 DNA sequence: TGTGCCTGGAGTGTATTGGGGACAGGAAGCACTGAAGCTTTCTTT.

The genes are TRBV19 and TRBJ1-2; D is perhaps TRBD1 (6 bases). Trimming removed 3 bases at V and 2 bases at J, with 13 bases between. This CDR3 is built from 15 residues. Per germline, CDR1 LNHDA and CDR2 SQIVND (reference sequence). CDR3 sequence (DNA): TGTGCCAGTAGTATCCCTACAGGGTCCAACTATGGCTACACCTTC. Translating it yields CASSIPTGSNYGYTF. Combining the CDR3 with reference TRBV19 and TRBJ1-2 gives the whole variable domain DGGITQSPKYLFRKEGQNVTLSCEQNLNHDAMYWYRQDPGQGLRLIYYSQIVNDFQKGDIAEGYSVSREKKESFPLTVTSAQKNPTAFYLCASSIPTGSNYGYTFGSGTRLTVV.

The sample holds one count of this clonotype. The gene calls are TRBV2 and TRBJ1-6, with D possibly being TRBD1 (5 bases). V lost 6 bases, J lost 7 bases, and 13 bases lay in between. The CDR3 is 14 residues long. CDR1 and CDR2 (germline): SNHLY, FYNNEI. The CDR3 spells CASSLDTSNSPLHF. Written as DNA, the CDR3 is TGTGCCAGCAGCCTGGACACTTCGAATTCACCCCTCCACTTT.

This clonotype appeared a few times. The chain couples TRBV7-9 to TRBJ2-7, with D perhaps assigned TRBD1 or TRBD2 (5 bases each). This CDR3 contains 12 residues. Trimming removed 2 bases from V and 7 bases from J, with 9 bases in between. The germline V gene has CDR1 SEHNR and CDR2 FQNEAQ (reference sequence). The DNA for the CDR3 is TGTGCCAGCAGCTTAAGTTGGGGGGAGCAGTACTTC. It codes for CASSLSWGEQYF.

The table lists this clonotype with a count of one. The rearrangement joins TRBV2 to TRBJ1-1; 9 bases are a match to TRBD1. Germline V lookup: CDR1 SNHLY, CDR2 FYNNEI. V dropped 5 bases and J dropped 4; count of bases not matched to a gene: 8. This CDR3 contains 15 residues. Written as DNA, the CDR3 is TGTGCCAGCAGTCCGGGACAGGGATTTGGCACTGAAGCTTTCTTT. Protein sequence: CASSPGQGFGTEAFF.

This clonotype came up once. This chain uses TRBV7-1 with TRBJ2-7; 10 nucleotides match TRBD2. TRBV7-1 is an ORF, and what it does is uncertain. V trimming: 5 bases; J trimming: 3 bases; junction bases outside the gene matches: 4. The CDR3 runs to 14 residues. The CDR3 bases are TGTGCCAGCAGCACACTAGCGGGATTCTACGAGCAGTACTTC. This translates into CASSTLAGFYEQYF.

V and J are TRBV7-6 and TRBJ2-7, with D unresolved. The germline CDR1 and CDR2 sequences are SGHVS and FNYEAQ. V dropped 6 bases and J dropped 7 bases, with 16 bases sitting between them. The length of the CDR3 is 13 residues. CDR3 coding DNA: TGTGCCAGCAGTTACTCTGGCAACAATGAGCAGTACTTC. It encodes CASSYSGNNEQYF.

This clonotype was observed at least ten times. V gene TRBV3-1 combines with J gene TRBJ1-2; D gene ambiguous. The CDR3 spans 13 residues. Germline V gives CDR1 LGHDT, CDR2 YNNKEL (reference sequence). The V end was cut by 1 base, the J end by 6 bases, with 9 bases between. The CDR3 nucleotides read TGTGCCAGCAGCCAAGTCAGGAACGATGGCTACACCTTC. This sequence encodes CASSQVRNDGYTF.

This clonotype was observed at least ten times. J is TRBJ2-7 and V is TRBV2, with D possibly TRBD1 on 6 matching bases. This CDR3 region has 15 residues. In germline, CDR1 is SNHLY, CDR2 FYNNEI. Trimming shortened V by 6 bases and J by 4 bases, and 19 bases separated the two germline ends. The CDR3 here is CASSASGTQLYEQYF. As DNA, the CDR3 is TGTGCCAGCAGCGCATCCGGGACACAACTTTACGAGCAGTACTTC.

The chain joins TRBV15 to TRBJ2-4; unclear D gene. The germline V gene encodes CDR1 LNHNV and CDR2 YYDKDF (reference sequence). V was shortened by 3 bases and J by 3 bases, with 9 bases between the two germline ends. The CDR3 extends over 14 amino acids. The CDR3 here is CATSSGQNKNIQYF. CDR3 nucleotides: TGTGCCACCAGCAGTGGCCAGAACAAAAACATTCAGTACTTC.

This clonotype occurred many times. The chain couples TRBV19 to TRBJ2-7; TRBD1 matches 7 bases. Germline V lookup: CDR1 LNHDA, CDR2 SQIVND (reference sequence). V trimming: 6 bases; J trimming: 6 bases; junction bases outside the gene matches: 14. The CDR3 loop spans 15 amino acids. The CDR3 DNA is TGTGCCAGTAGCCCGTTCAGGGGACAGTACAGCGAGCAGTACTTC. Its translation: CASSPFRGQYSEQYF.